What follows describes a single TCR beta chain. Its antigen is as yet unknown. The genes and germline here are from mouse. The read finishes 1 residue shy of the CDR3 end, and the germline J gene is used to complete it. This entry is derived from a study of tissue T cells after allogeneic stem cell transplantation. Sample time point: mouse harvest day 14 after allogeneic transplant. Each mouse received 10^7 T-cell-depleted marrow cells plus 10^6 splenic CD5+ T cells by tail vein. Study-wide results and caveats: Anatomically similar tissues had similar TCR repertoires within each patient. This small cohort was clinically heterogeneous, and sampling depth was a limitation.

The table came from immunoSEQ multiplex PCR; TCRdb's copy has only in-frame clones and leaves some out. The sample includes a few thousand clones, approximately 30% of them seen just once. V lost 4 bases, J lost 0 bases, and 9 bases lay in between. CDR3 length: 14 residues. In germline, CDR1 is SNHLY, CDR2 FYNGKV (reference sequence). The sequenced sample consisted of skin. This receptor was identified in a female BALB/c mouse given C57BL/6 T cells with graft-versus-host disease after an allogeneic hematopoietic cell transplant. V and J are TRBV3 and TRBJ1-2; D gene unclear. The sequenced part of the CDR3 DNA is TGTGCCAGCAGCTCAGGACGGACAAACTCCGACTACACC. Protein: CASSSGRTNSDYT. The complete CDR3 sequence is CASSSGRTNSDYTF.